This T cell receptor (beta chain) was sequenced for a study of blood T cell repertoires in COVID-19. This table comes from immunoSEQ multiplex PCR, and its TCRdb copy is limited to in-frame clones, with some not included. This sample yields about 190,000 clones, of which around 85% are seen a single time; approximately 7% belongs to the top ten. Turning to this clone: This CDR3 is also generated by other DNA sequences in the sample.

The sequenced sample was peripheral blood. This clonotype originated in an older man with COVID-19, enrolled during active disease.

The CDR3 here is CASSQQGDYGYTF. The CDR3, as DNA: TGCGCCAGCAGCCAACAGGGGGACTATGGCTACACCTTC. The V call is TRBV5-1, the J call TRBJ1-2; TRBD1 matches 8 bases. The CDR3 runs 13 residues. V was clipped by 4 bases and J by 3 bases; unmatched bases: 2. Germline V gives CDR1 SGHRS, CDR2 YFSETQ.